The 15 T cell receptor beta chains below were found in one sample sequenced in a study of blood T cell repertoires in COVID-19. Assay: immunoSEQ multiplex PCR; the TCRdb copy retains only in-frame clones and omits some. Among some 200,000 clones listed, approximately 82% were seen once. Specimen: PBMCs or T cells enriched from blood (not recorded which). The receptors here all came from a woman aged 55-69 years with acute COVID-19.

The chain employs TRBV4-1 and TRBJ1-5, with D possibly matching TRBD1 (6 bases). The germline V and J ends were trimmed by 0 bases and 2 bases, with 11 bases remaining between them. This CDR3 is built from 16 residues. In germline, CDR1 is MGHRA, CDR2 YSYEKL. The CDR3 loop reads CASSQEGGTRNQPQHF. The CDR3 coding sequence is TGCGCCAGCAGCCAAGAAGGGGGAACGCGCAATCAGCCCCAGCATTTT.

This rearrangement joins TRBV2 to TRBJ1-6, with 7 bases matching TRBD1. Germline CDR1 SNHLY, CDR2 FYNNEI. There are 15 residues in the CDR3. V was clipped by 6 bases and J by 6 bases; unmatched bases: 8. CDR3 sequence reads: CASSVDREANSPLHF. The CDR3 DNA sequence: TGTGCCAGCAGCGTCGACAGGGAAGCTAATTCACCCCTCCACTTT.

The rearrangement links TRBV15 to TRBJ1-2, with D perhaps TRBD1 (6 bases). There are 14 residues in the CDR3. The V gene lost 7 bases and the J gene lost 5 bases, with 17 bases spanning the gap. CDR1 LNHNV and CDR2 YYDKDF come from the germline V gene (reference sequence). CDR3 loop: CATTPDRFLYGYTF. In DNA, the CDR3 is TGTGCCACCACTCCGGACAGATTCCTGTATGGCTACACCTTC. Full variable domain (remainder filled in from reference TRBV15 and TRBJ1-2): DAMVIQNPRYQVTQFGKPVTLSCSQTLNHNVMYWYQQKSSQAPKLLFHYYDKDFNNEADTPDNFQSRRPNTSFCFLDIRSPGLGDTAMYLCATTPDRFLYGYTFGSGTRLTVV.

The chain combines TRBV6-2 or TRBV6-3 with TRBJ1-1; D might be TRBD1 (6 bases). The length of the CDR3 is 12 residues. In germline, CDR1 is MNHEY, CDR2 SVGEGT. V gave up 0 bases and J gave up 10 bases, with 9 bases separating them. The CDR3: CASSYSRGTAFF. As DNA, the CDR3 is TGTGCCAGCAGTTACTCGAGGGGGACAGCTTTCTTT.

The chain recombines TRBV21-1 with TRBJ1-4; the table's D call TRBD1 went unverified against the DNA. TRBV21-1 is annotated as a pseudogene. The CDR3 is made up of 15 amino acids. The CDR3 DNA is TGTGCCAGCAGCAAAGCCAGGGGGGACGGTGAAAAACTGTTTTTT. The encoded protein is CASSKARGDGEKLFF.

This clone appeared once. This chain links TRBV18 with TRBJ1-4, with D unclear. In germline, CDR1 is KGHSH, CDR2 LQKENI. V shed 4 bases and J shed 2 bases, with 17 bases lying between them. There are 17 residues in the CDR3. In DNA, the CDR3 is TGTGCCAGCTCACTTACCGGAGGTTCACGGACTAATGAAAAACTGTTTTTT. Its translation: CASSLTGGSRTNEKLFF.

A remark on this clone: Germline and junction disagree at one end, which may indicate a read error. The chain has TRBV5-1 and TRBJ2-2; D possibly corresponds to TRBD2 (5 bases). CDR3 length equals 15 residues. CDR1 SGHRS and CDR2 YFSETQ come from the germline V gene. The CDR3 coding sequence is TGCGCCAGCAGCTTGGGCCAGATCAAACACCGGGGAGCTGTTTTT. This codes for CASSLGQIKHRGAVF.

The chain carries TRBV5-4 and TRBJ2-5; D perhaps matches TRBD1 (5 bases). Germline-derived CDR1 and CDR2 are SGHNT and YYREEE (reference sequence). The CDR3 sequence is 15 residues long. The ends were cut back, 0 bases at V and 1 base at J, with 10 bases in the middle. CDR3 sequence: CASSLALTAQETQYF. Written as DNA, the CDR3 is TGTGCCAGCAGCTTGGCCCTGACAGCCCAAGAGACCCAGTACTTC.

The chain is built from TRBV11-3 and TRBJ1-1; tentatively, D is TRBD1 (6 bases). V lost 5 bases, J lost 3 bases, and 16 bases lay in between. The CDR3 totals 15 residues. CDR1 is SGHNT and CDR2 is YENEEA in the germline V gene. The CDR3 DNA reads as TGTGCCAGCAGCCAAAAACAGGGCTTTCACACTGAAGCTTTCTTT. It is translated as CASSQKQGFHTEAFF.

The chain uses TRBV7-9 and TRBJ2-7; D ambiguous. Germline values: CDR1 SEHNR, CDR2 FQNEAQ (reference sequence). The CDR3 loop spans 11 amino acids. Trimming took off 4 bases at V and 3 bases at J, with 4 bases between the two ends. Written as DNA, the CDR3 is TGTGCCAGCAGCTCCCACTACGAGCAGTACTTC. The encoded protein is CASSSHYEQYF.

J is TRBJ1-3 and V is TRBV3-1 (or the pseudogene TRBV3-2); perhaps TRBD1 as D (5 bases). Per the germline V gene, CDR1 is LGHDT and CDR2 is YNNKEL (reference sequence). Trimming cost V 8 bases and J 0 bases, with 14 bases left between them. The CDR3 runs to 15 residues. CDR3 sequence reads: CASRRGHLSGNTIYF. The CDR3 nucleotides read TGTGCCAGCCGGCGAGGACACCTCTCTGGAAACACCATATATTTT.

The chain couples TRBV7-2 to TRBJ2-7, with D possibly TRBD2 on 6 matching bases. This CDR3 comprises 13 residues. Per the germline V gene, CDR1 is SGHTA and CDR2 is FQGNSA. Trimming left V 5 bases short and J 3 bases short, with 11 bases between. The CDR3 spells CASSVGTLYEQYV. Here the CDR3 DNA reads TGTGCCAGCAGCGTCGGGACTCTCTACGAGCAGTACGTC.

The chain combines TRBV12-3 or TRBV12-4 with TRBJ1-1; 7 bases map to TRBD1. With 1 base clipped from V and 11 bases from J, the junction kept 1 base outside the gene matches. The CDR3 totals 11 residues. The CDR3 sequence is CASSLETGAFF. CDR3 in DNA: TGTGCCAGCAGTTTAGAGACAGGGGCTTTCTTT.

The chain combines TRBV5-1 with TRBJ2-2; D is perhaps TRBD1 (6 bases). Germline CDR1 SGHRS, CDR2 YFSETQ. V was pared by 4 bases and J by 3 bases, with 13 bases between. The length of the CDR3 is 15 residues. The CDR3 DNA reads TGCGCCAGCAGCGGTACAGGGTCCCACACCGGGGAGCTGTTTTTT. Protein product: CASSGTGSHTGELFF.

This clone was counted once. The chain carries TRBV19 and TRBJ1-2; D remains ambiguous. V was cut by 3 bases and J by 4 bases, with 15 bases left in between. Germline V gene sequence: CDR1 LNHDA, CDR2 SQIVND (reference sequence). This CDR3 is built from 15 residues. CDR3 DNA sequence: TGTGCCAGTAGTATGTCGTTTGGCAGAAGCTATGGCTACACCTTC. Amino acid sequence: CASSMSFGRSYGYTF. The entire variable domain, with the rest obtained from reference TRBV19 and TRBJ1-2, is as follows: DGGITQSPKYLFRKEGQNVTLSCEQNLNHDAMYWYRQDPGQGLRLIYYSQIVNDFQKGDIAEGYSVSREKKESFPLTVTSAQKNPTAFYLCASSMSFGRSYGYTFGSGTRLTVV.